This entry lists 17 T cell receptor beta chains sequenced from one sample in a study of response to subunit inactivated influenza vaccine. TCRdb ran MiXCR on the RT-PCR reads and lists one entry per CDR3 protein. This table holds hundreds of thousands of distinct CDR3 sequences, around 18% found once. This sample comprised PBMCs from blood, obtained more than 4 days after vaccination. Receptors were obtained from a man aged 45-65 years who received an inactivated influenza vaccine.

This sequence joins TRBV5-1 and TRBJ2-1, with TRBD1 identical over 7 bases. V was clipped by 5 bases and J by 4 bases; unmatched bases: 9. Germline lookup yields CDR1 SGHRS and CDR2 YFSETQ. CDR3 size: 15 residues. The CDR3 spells CASSYGTVIYNEQFF. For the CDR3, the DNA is TGCGCCAGCAGTTACGGGACAGTGATTTACAATGAGCAGTTCTTC. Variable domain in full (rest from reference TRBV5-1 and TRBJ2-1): KAGVTQTPRYLIKTRGQQVTLSCSPISGHRSVSWYQQTPGQGLQFLFEYFSETQRNKGNFPGRFSGRQFSNSRSEMNVSTLELGDSALYLCASSYGTVIYNEQFFGPGTRLTVL.

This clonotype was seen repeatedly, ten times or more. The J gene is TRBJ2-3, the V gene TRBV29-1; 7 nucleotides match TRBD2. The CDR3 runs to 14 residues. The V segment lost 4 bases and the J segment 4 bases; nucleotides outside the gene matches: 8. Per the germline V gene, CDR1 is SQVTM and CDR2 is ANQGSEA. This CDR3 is CSVARGRGADTQYF. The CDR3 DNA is TGCAGCGTTGCTCGCGGGAGAGGGGCAGATACGCAGTATTTT.

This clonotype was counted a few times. The CDR3 region has the DNA TGTGCCAGCAGGAGCTTGGGACCGATCACAGATACGCAGTATTTT. Protein: CASRSLGPITDTQYF. The V and J genes are TRBV27 and TRBJ2-3; either TRBD1 or TRBD2 may fit D (5 bases each). CDR1 is MNHEY, CDR2 SMNVEV, per germline (reference sequence). The ends were cut back, 6 bases at V and 2 bases at J, with 15 bases in the middle. The CDR3 consists of 15 residues.

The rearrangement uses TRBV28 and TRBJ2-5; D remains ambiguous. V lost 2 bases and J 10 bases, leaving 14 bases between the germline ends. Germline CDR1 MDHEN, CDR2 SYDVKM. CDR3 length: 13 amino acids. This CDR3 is CASSLSRASLQYF. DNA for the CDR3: TGTGCCAGCAGTTTAAGCCGGGCCTCGCTCCAGTACTTC.

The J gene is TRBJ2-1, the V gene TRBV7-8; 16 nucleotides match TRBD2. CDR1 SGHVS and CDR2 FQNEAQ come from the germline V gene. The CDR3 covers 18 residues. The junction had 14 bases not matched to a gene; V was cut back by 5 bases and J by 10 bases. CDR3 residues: CASSPTRGTSGRVREQFF. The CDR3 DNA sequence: TGTGCCAGCAGCCCAACCAGGGGGACTAGCGGGAGGGTCCGGGAGCAGTTCTTC.

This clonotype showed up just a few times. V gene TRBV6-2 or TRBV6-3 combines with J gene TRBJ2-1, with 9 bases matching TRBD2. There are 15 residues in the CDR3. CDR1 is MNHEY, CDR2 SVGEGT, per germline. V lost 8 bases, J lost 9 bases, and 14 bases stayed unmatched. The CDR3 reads CASRVPGLALAEQFF. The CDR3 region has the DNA TGTGCCAGCCGAGTACCGGGACTAGCTCTTGCTGAGCAGTTCTTC.

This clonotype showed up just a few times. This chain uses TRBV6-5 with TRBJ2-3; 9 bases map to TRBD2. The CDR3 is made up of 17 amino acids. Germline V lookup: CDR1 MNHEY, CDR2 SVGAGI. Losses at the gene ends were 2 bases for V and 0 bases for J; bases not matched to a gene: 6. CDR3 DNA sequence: TGTGCCAGCAGTTACACTAGCGGGTCTTTGAGCACAGATACGCAGTATTTT. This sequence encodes CASSYTSGSLSTDTQYF.

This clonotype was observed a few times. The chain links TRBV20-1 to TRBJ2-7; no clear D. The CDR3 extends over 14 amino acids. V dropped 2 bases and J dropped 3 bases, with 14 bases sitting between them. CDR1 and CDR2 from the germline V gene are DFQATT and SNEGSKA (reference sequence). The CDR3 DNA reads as TGCAGTGCTAGAAATTTAGGATCCCACTACGAGCAGTACTTC. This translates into CSARNLGSHYEQYF.

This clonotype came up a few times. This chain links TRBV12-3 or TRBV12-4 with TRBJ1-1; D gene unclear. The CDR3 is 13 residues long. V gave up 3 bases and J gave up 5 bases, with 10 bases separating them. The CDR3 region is CASSFHDGTEAFF. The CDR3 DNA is TGTGCCAGCAGTTTTCATGACGGGACTGAAGCTTTCTTT.

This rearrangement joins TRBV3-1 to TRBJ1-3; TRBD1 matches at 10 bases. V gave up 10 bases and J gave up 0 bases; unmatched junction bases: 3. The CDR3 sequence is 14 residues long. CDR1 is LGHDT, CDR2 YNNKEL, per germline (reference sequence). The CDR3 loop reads CATRTGGSGNTIYF. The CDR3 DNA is TGTGCCACCAGGACAGGGGGCTCTGGAAACACCATATATTTT.

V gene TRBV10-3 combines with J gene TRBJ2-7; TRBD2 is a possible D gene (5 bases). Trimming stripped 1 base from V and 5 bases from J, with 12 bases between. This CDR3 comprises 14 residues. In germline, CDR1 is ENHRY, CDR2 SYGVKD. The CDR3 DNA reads TGTGCCATCAGTGAGTTTTCCGGGGAAAACGAGCAGTACTTC. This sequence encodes CAISEFSGENEQYF.

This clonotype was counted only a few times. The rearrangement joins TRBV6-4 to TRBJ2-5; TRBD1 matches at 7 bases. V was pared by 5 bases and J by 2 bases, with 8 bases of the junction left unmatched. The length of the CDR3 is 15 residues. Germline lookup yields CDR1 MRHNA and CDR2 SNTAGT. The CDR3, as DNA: TGTGCCAGCAGTCCCCAGGGACAGAAGCAAGAGACCCAGTACTTC. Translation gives CASSPQGQKQETQYF.

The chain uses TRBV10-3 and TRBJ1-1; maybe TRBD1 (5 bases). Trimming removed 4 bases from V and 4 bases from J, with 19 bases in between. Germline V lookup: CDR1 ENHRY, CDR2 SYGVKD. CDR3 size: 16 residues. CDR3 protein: CAISGMPGRRSTEAFF. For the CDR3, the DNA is TGTGCCATCAGTGGAATGCCGGGACGCAGAAGCACTGAAGCTTTCTTT.

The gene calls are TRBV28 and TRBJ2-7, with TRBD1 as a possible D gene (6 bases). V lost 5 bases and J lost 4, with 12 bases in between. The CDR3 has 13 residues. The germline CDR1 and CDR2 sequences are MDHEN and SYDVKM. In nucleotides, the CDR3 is TGTGCCAGCAGTCCATCGACAGGTTACGAGCAGTACTTC. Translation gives CASSPSTGYEQYF.

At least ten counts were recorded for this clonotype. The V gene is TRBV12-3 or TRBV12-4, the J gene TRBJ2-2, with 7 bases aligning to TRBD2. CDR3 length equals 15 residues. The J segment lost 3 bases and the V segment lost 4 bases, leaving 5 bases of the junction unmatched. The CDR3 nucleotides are TGTGCCAGCAGTTGGGGCGGGAGAGACACCGGGGAGCTGTTTTTT. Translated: CASSWGGRDTGELFF.

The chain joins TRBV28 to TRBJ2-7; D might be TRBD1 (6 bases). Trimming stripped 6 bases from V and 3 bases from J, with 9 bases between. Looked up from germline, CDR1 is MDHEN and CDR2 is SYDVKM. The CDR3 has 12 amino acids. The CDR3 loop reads CASRGQRYEQYF. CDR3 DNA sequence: TGTGCCAGCAGAGGACAGCGCTACGAGCAGTACTTC.

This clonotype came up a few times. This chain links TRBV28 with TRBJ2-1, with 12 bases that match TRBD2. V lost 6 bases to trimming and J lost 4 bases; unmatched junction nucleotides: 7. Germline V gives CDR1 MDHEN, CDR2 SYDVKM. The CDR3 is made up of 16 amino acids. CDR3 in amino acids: CASSLTSGRPYNEQFF. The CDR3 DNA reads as TGTGCCAGCAGCCTAACTAGCGGGAGGCCGTACAATGAGCAGTTCTTC.